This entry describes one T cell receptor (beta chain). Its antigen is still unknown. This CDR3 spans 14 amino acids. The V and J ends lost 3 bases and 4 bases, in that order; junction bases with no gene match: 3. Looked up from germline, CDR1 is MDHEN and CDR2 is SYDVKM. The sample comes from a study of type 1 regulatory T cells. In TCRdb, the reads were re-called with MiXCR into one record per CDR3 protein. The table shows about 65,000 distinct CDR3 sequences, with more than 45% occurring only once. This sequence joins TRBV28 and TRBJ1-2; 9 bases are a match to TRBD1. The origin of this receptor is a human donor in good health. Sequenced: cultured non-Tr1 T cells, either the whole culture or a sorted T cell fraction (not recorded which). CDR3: CASSFRGQGYGYTF. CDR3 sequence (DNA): TGTGCCAGCAGTTTCAGGGGACAGGGCTATGGCTACACCTTC.